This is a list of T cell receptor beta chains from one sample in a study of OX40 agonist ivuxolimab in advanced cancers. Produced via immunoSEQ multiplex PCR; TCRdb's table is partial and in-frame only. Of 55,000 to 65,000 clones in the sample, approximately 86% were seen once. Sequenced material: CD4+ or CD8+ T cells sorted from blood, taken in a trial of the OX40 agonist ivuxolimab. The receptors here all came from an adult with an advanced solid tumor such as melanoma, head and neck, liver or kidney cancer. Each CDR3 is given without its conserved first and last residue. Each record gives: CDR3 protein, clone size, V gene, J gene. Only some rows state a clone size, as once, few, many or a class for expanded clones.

AWSVRYEQY	NA	TRBV30	TRBJ2-7
ASSEGSYSNQPQH	NA	TRBV6-1	TRBJ1-5
ASRQGAYEQY	NA	TRBV2	TRBJ2-7
ASSHRAGGPSYEQY	NA	TRBV27	TRBJ2-7
ASSLGGHGTDTQY	NA	TRBV5-1	TRBJ2-3
ASSIGTGNQPQH	NA	TRBV19	TRBJ1-5
ASSLGTPRATDTQY	NA	TRBV11-2	TRBJ2-3
SVRFISGRLGDTQY	NA	TRBV29-1	TRBJ2-3
ASSTQTGYEQY	few	TRBV5-1	TRBJ2-7
ATSRDPSGQETQY	NA	TRBV15	TRBJ2-5
ASSVLASSYNEQF	NA	TRBV2	TRBJ2-1
ASSVTDTQY	once	TRBV6-1	TRBJ2-3